This is a list of T cell receptor beta chains from one sample in a study of blood T cell repertoires in COVID-19. Sequencing used immunoSEQ multiplex PCR; TCRdb keeps in-frame clones, though not all of them. This sample has 200,000 to 300,000 clones, with 83% found just once. The sequenced sample consisted of peripheral blood. The receptors come from a human donor in a cohort sampled during active COVID-19. The CDR3 runs from the conserved cysteine through the conserved F or W. A D gene is named only where the DNA matches it firmly. Some rows mark clone size as missing; the rest say once, few, many or name a class of expanded clone.

clone_size	j_call	v_call	d_call	cdr3_aa	cdr3_nt
few	TRBJ1-3	TRBV5-1	-	CASSLGAGSGNTIYF	TGCGCCAGCAGCTTGGGAGCGGGGTCTGGAAACACCATATATTTT
-	TRBJ2-5	TRBV19	TRBD2	CASSRGLAATRTSGAIQETQYF	TGTGCCAGTAGTCGGGGGCTGGCAGCGACTAGGACTAGCGGGGCCATTCAAGAGACCCAGTACTTC
-	TRBJ1-1	TRBV4-1	-	CASSQAARTEAFF	TGCGCCAGCAGCCAAGCTGCCCGGACTGAAGCTTTCTTT
-	TRBJ2-5	TRBV2	-	CASTWRGPQGETQYF	TGTGCCAGCACGTGGCGGGGACCCCAGGGAGAGACCCAGTACTTC
few	TRBJ1-1	TRBV7-9	-	CASSLQAGSDTEAFF	TGTGCCAGCAGCTTACAGGCAGGGTCTGACACTGAAGCTTTCTTT
-	TRBJ2-1	TRBV10-1	TRBD2	CASSDSGTSGGLGYNEQFF	TGCGCCAGCAGTGACTCCGGGACTAGCGGGGGCTTGGGTTACAATGAGCAGTTCTTC
-	TRBJ2-5	TRBV6-5	TRBD1	CASSSRQGETQYF	TGTGCCAGCAGTTCAAGACAGGGAGAGACCCAGTACTTC
once	TRBJ2-3	TRBV3-1/TRBV3-2	TRBD2	CASSQGSAGVSTDTQYF	TGTGCCAGCAGCCAAGGCTCGGCGGGGGTAAGCACAGATACGCAGTATTTT
-	TRBJ2-3	TRBV29-1	TRBD1	CSVEGGQGGNTQYF	TGCAGCGTTGAAGGGGGACAGGGGGGAAATACGCAGTATTTT
-	TRBJ1-2	TRBV27	TRBD1	CASSVGTGPNYGYTF	TGTGCCAGCAGTGTTGGGACAGGACCTAACTATGGCTACACCTTC
many	TRBJ1-1	TRBV25-1	TRBD1	CASREAQGEAFF	TGTGCCAGCAGAGAGGCACAGGGGGAAGCTTTCTTT
-	TRBJ2-1	TRBV5-1	TRBD1	CASSQGQGGRGRQFF	TGCGCCAGCAGCCAGGGACAGGGGGGGCGAGGTAGGCAGTTCTTC
-	TRBJ2-3	TRBV3-1/TRBV3-2	TRBD2	CASSLFGGGSTDTQYF	TGTGCCAGCAGCCTTTTCGGGGGGGGGAGCACAGATACGCAGTATTTT
-	TRBJ1-2	TRBV29-1	-	CSIEDKPRLAF	TGCAGCATTGAAGATAAGCCGAGACTAGCCTTC
-	TRBJ2-6	TRBV18	-	CASSPQVSGANVLTF	TGTGCCAGCTCACCTCAGGTGTCTGGGGCCAACGTCCTGACTTTC
-	TRBJ1-5	TRBV12-3/TRBV12-4	-	CASSLASDQPQHF	TGTGCCAGCAGTTTAGCGTCGGATCAGCCCCAGCATTTT
once	TRBJ2-7	TRBV14	TRBD1	CASSEEPGQGTYEQYF	TGTGCCAGCAGCGAGGAACCGGGACAGGGAACCTACGAGCAGTACTTC
-	TRBJ1-2	TRBV2	-	CASSEQAGGYGYTF	TGTGCCAGCAGTGAACAGGCCGGGGGCTATGGCTACACCTTC
many	TRBJ1-6	TRBV19	-	CASTSPSYNSPLHF	TGTGCCAGTACCTCTCCCTCGTATAATTCACCCCTCCACTTT
-	TRBJ1-6	TRBV9	TRBD1	CASSARDSLSSYNSPLHF	TGTGCCAGCAGCGCCCGGGACAGCCTAAGCTCCTATAATTCACCCCTCCACTTT
-	TRBJ1-5	TRBV30	-	CAWSVRWLGNQPQHF	TGTGCCTGGAGTGTACGGTGGTTGGGCAATCAGCCCCAGCATTTT
-	TRBJ2-2	TRBV9	-	CASSVRPQGAGELFF	TGTGCCAGCAGCGTCCGGCCCCAAGGGGCCGGGGAGCTGTTTTTT
-	TRBJ2-7	TRBV2	TRBD1	CASSGTGDRYEQYF	TGTGCCAGCAGTGGGACAGGGGATAGGTACGAGCAGTACTTC
-	TRBJ1-2	TRBV6-1	TRBD1	CASSERVASNRGSYGYTF	TGTGCCAGCAGTGAAAGGGTGGCGTCCAACAGGGGAAGCTATGGCTACACCTTC
-	TRBJ1-1	TRBV5-1	TRBD1	CASSLVGRQGNYEAFF	TGCGCCAGCAGCTTGGTAGGTCGACAGGGAAATTATGAAGCTTTCTTT
-	TRBJ1-2	TRBV7-9	TRBD1	CASSFGQGEWGRLGYTF	TGTGCCAGCAGCTTTGGACAGGGGGAATGGGGTCGGCTCGGCTACACCTTC
once	TRBJ1-2	TRBV11-2	TRBD1	CASSLDRTGPYGYTF	TGTGCCAGCAGCTTAGACAGGACAGGTCCTTATGGCTACACCTTC
once	TRBJ2-7	TRBV23-1	-	CASRPLRNMPYEQYF	TGCGCCAGCAGGCCCTTGAGGAACATGCCCTACGAGCAGTACTTC
-	TRBJ2-7	TRBV2	TRBD1	CASSDPQGALYEQYF	TGTGCCAGCAGTGACCCTCAGGGGGCCTTATACGAGCAGTACTTC
-	TRBJ2-5	TRBV7-9	-	CASSLKGTEETQYF	TGTGCCAGCAGCTTAAAAGGGACTGAGGAGACCCAGTACTTC
-	TRBJ2-7	TRBV27	TRBD1	CASSPGTGPYEQYF	TGTGCCAGCAGTCCCGGGACAGGGCCCTACGAGCAGTACTTC
many	TRBJ1-2	TRBV29-1	TRBD1	CSAQQGADYGYTF	TGCAGCGCCCAACAGGGGGCGGACTATGGCTACACCTTC
-	TRBJ2-5	TRBV28	-	CASSLSLFLREKETQYF	TGTGCCAGCAGTTTAAGTCTGTTTTTGAGGGAAAAAGAGACCCAGTACTTC
-	TRBJ2-1	TRBV24-1	TRBD2	CATSFGRGADNEQFF	TGTGCCACCAGTTTTGGGCGGGGGGCTGACAATGAGCAGTTCTTC
-	TRBJ2-1	TRBV13	TRBD2	CATATSGAYNEQFF	TGTGCCACCGCGACTAGCGGGGCTTACAATGAGCAGTTCTTC
-	TRBJ2-2	TRBV19	-	CASSIFRGGGELFF	TGTGCCAGTAGTATTTTTAGGGGCGGCGGGGAGCTGTTTTTT
-	TRBJ2-7	TRBV5-1	-	CASSLDVAGEQYF	TGCGCCAGCAGCTTGGACGTTGCGGGGGAGCAGTACTTC
-	TRBJ2-3	TRBV7-3	-	CASSPLSSSTDTQYF	TGTGCCAGCAGCCCACTGTCGAGCAGCACAGATACGCAGTATTTT
-	TRBJ1-5	TRBV2	TRBD1	CASTGTGEWPQHF	TGTGCCAGCACTGGGACAGGGGAATGGCCCCAGCATTTT
-	TRBJ2-7	TRBV11-3	-	CASSFGRQASEQYF	TGTGCCAGCAGCTTCGGCCGACAGGCGTCCGAGCAGTACTTC
once	TRBJ2-7	TRBV2	-	CASSRDGRSYEQYF	TGTGCCAGCAGTCGGGACGGGAGATCCTACGAGCAGTACTTC
-	TRBJ2-3	TRBV7-7	TRBD1	CASSPQPDRETQYF	TGTGCTAGCAGCCCACAACCGGACAGGGAAACGCAGTATTTT
once	TRBJ2-5	TRBV24-1	TRBD2	CATSDLGTSGPQETQYF	TGTGCCACCAGTGATTTAGGGACTAGCGGGCCCCAAGAGACCCAGTACTTC
-	TRBJ2-1	TRBV10-1	TRBD2	CASSARAGERDEQFF	TGCGCCAGCAGCGCCAGGGCGGGGGAGAGGGATGAGCAGTTCTTC
-	TRBJ2-2	TRBV19	TRBD2	CASTAGLAANTGELFF	TGTGCCAGTACCGCGGGACTAGCGGCGAACACCGGGGAGCTGTTTTTT
-	TRBJ2-1	TRBV29-1	-	CSCGTYNEQFF	TGCAGCTGCGGGACCTACAATGAGCAGTTCTTC
many	TRBJ1-1	TRBV7-9	-	CASSLAQGWWTEAFF	TGTGCCAGCAGCTTAGCGCAGGGTTGGTGGACTGAAGCTTTCTTT
-	TRBJ1-4	TRBV4-1	-	CASSQLWGGDEKLFF	TGCGCCAGCAGCCAACTATGGGGGGGGGATGAAAAACTGTTTTTT
-	TRBJ2-1	TRBV9	TRBD1	CASSVLSGTGTYNEQFF	TGTGCCAGCAGCGTACTCTCCGGGACAGGGACCTACAATGAGCAGTTCTTC
-	TRBJ2-2	TRBV5-1	TRBD1	CASSSGQGLNTGELFF	TGCGCCAGCAGCTCTGGACAGGGCTTAAACACCGGGGAGCTGTTTTTT
-	TRBJ2-5	TRBV7-9	TRBD2	CASSLGMGLAVQETQYF	TGTGCCAGCAGCTTAGGTATGGGACTAGCTGTTCAAGAGACCCAGTACTTC
once	TRBJ2-5	TRBV7-9	-	CASSPNVQETQYF	TGTGCCAGCAGCCCTAACGTCCAAGAGACCCAGTACTTC
-	TRBJ1-5	TRBV30	-	CAWSQKGSQPQHF	TGTGCCTGGAGTCAAAAGGGGTCTCAGCCCCAGCATTTT
-	TRBJ2-7	TRBV2	TRBD2	CASRVAGDLRGQYF	TGTGCCAGCAGGGTAGCGGGTGACCTACGAGGGCAGTACTTC
-	TRBJ1-5	TRBV6-5	-	CASSLSGVNQPQHF	TGTGCCAGCAGCCTATCAGGGGTGAATCAGCCCCAGCATTTT
-	TRBJ1-5	TRBV18	-	CASSRGDQPQHF	TGTGCCAGCTCCCGCGGGGACCAGCCCCAGCATTTT
-	TRBJ1-3	TRBV2	TRBD1	CASSQYRGVGNTIYF	TGTGCCAGCAGCCAATACAGGGGCGTCGGAAACACCATATATTTT